Below are 2 T cell receptor beta chains sequenced from a single sample in a study of HIV-infected children after antiretroviral therapy interruption. Sample treatment: PENTA 11 planned treatment interruption arm or continuous ART arm. Unique molecular identifiers were included in an RNA-based 3' RACE TCR library. TCRdb processed the 3' RACE reads anew with MiXCR; each CDR3 protein has one entry. The sample consists of 70,000 to 90,000 distinct CDR3 sequences, around 6.9% of them appearing once. The specimen was CD45RA+ CD4+ T cells from PBMCs, pooled from several time points, collected from a donor given antiretroviral therapy, either interrupted or continuous. Subset denoted: naive CD4+ CD45RA+ CD45RO- T cells. These receptors all come from a pool of human donors with HIV.

This clonotype has ten or more counts. The chain joins TRBV28 to TRBJ2-3; no clear D gene. With 5 bases removed from V and 5 bases from J, the gap between germline ends came to 11 bases. Germline values: CDR1 MDHEN, CDR2 SYDVKM. The CDR3 runs to 13 residues. The CDR3 protein is CASSGRRGDTQYF. The CDR3 DNA follows: TGTGCCAGCAGTGGCAGGCGAGGAGATACGCAGTATTTT.

This clonotype was found many times. This chain links TRBV6-1 with TRBJ1-1, with D maybe TRBD1 (6 bases). The V end was cut by 7 bases, the J end by 4 bases, with 16 bases between. The CDR3 has 14 residues. In germline, CDR1 is MNHNS, CDR2 SASEGT. The CDR3 region has the DNA TGTGCCAGCACCCCGGGGGCGCGGTCCACTGAAGCTTTCTTT. As protein: CASTPGARSTEAFF.